This passage covers 16 T cell receptor beta chains from one sample sequenced in a study of blood T cells in healthy people across ages. Through a sample-barcoded 5' primer and a J-beta primer mix, a second PCR was run for about 6 to 11 cycles. MiXCR, run by TCRdb on the 5' RACE reads, gives a single entry per CDR3 protein. The repertoire holds 1.5 million or so distinct CDR3 sequences, with approximately 38% as singletons. The sample comprised blood. These TCRs come from a woman aged 18 to 35 in good health.

CDR3 DNA: TGTGCCAGCAGCGTAGGGGTCAACTCCTACAATGAGCAGTTCTTC. It codes for CASSVGVNSYNEQFF. V usage is TRBV9 and J usage is TRBJ2-1; no definite D call. The CDR3 contains 15 residues. Per the germline V gene, CDR1 is SGDLS and CDR2 is YYNGEE. Trimming stripped 0 bases from V and 0 bases from J, with 7 bases between.

The V gene is TRBV20-1, the J gene TRBJ2-2; D not resolved. Per germline, CDR1 DFQATT and CDR2 SNEGSKA (reference sequence). V lost 3 bases, J lost 4 bases, and 6 bases lay in between. This CDR3 contains 12 residues. The CDR3 here is CSARKSTGELFF. CDR3 DNA: TGCAGTGCTAGGAAATCCACCGGGGAGCTGTTTTTT.

The V gene is TRBV10-3, the J gene TRBJ2-7, with 10 positions matching TRBD2. V was clipped by 7 bases and J by 1 base; unmatched bases: 4. The germline V gene encodes CDR1 ENHRY and CDR2 SYGVKD. This CDR3 is built from 14 residues. CDR3 in amino acids: CAIKGLADSYEQYF. The DNA for the CDR3 is TGTGCCATCAAAGGACTAGCGGATTCCTACGAGCAGTACTTC.

The chain has TRBV29-1 and TRBJ2-3; D is uncertain. Trimming took 8 bases from V and 6 from J, leaving 12 bases between them. The CDR3 is 11 residues long. Germline V lookup: CDR1 SQVTM, CDR2 ANQGSEA. The CDR3 sequence is CSFMARDTQYF. The CDR3 nucleotides read TGCAGCTTCATGGCGAGGGATACGCAGTATTTT.

The J gene is TRBJ1-1, the V gene TRBV7-9, with 11 bases identical to TRBD1. Looked up from germline, CDR1 is SEHNR and CDR2 is FQNEAQ (reference sequence). This CDR3 contains 17 residues. V shed 5 bases and J 4 bases; nucleotides not matched to a gene: 12. The CDR3: CASSRSTGTGGSTEAFF. CDR3 DNA: TGTGCCAGCAGCCGAAGTACCGGGACAGGGGGGAGCACTGAAGCTTTCTTT. The full variable domain, with the rest looked up from reference TRBV7-9 and TRBJ1-1, is DTGVSQNPRHKITKRGQNVTFRCDPISEHNRLYWYRQTLGQGPEFLTYFQNEAQLEKSRLLSDRFSAERPKGSFSTLEIQRTEQGDSAMYLCASSRSTGTGGSTEAFFGQGTRLTVV.

The rearrangement links TRBV20-1 to TRBJ2-3; 11 nucleotides line up with TRBD2. In germline, CDR1 is DFQATT, CDR2 SNEGSKA (reference sequence). The trim removed 3 bases at V and 5 bases at J, leaving 4 bases unmatched. The CDR3 spans 14 residues. DNA for the CDR3: TGCAGTGCTAGTTGGCTAGCGGGGGGAGATACGCAGTATTTT. Its translation is CSASWLAGGDTQYF.

The rearrangement uses TRBV6-6 and TRBJ2-3; D remains ambiguous. The CDR3 length is 12 residues. The germline CDR1 and CDR2 sequences are MNHNY and SVGAGI (reference sequence). Trimming cost V 6 bases and J 6 bases, with 10 bases left between them. CDR3 protein: CASREHADTQYF. The CDR3 region has the DNA TGTGCCAGCAGGGAGCACGCTGATACGCAGTATTTT.

The rearrangement links TRBV20-1 to TRBJ1-2; D gene unclear. V lost 1 base and J lost 8, with 8 bases in between. This CDR3 has 11 residues. CDR1 is DFQATT and CDR2 is SNEGSKA in the germline V gene (reference sequence). The CDR3 loop reads CSARGAEGYTF. The CDR3 nucleotides are TGCAGTGCTAGAGGGGCGGAGGGCTACACCTTC.

This clonotype showed up just a few times. The rearrangement uses TRBV29-1 and TRBJ2-7, with 9 bases that match TRBD1. This CDR3 is 14 amino acids long. Germline V gene sequence: CDR1 SQVTM, CDR2 ANQGSEA. The V gene end was trimmed by 5 bases and the J gene end by 4 bases; junction bases not matched to a gene: 9. Here the CDR3 reads CSVQTGTGTYEQYF. In DNA, the CDR3 is TGCAGCGTTCAAACCGGGACAGGGACATACGAGCAGTACTTC.

The chain has TRBV4-1 and TRBJ2-1; 10 nucleotides align to TRBD2. CDR1 is MGHRA, CDR2 YSYEKL, per germline. V shed 1 base, J shed 4 bases, and the junction held 10 bases outside the gene matches. The CDR3 loop spans 18 amino acids. CDR3 sequence (DNA): TGCGCCAGCAGCCAAGCCTACGGAGCGGGGGGGCCTTACAATGAGCAGTTCTTC. Encoded protein: CASSQAYGAGGPYNEQFF.

The genes are TRBV6-5 and TRBJ2-5; 8 bases fit TRBD1. The J call may be in error: the DNA end matches TRBJ2-7 better. This CDR3 contains 16 residues. Germline V gene lookup returns CDR1 MNHEY and CDR2 SVGAGI. CDR3 coding DNA: TGTGCCAGCAGTTACGCGGGGACAGGTAAAATCCGCGAGCAGTACTTC. This translates into CASSYAGTGKIREQYF.

J is TRBJ2-2 and V is TRBV20-1, with D possibly being TRBD1 (6 bases). With 1 base removed from V and 1 base from J, the gap between germline ends came to 10 bases. The germline V gene encodes CDR1 DFQATT and CDR2 SNEGSKA (reference sequence). CDR3 length equals 15 residues. The CDR3 DNA reads TGCAGTGCTAGAGCCCCAGGGGAGAACACCGGGGAGCTGTTTTTT. This codes for CSARAPGENTGELFF.

The V and J genes are TRBV11-3 and TRBJ1-1; a possible D gene is TRBD1 (6 bases). Looked up from germline, CDR1 is SGHNT and CDR2 is YENEEA. CDR3 length equals 13 residues. Trimming cost V 5 bases and J 8 bases, with 15 bases left between them. The CDR3 sequence is CASSQGTGYEAFF. The CDR3 nucleotides are TGTGCCAGCAGCCAGGGGACGGGGTACGAAGCTTTCTTT.

This clonotype was seen a few times. V is TRBV30 and J is TRBJ1-2; 7 bases line up with TRBD1. From germline, CDR1 is GTSNPN and CDR2 SVGIG (reference sequence). CDR3 length equals 14 residues. V dropped 3 bases and J dropped 4; count of bases not matched to a gene: 8. CDR3 nucleotides: TGTGCCTGGAGGAAGGAAGACAGGGTCTATGGCTACACCTTC. It is translated as CAWRKEDRVYGYTF.

The V and J genes are TRBV20-1 and TRBJ1-4; maybe TRBD1 (6 bases). Trimming removed 3 bases at V and 7 bases at J, with 12 bases between. CDR3 length: 13 amino acids. Germline V CDR1 and CDR2: DFQATT, SNEGSKA (reference sequence). CDR3 DNA: TGCAGTGCTAGCCCCGGGGGCGGTGAAAAACTGTTTTTT. Protein: CSASPGGGEKLFF.

The chain has TRBV10-3 and TRBJ1-2; D is ambiguous. The CDR3 is 13 amino acids. Between the trimmed V and J ends, which lost 2 bases and 3 bases, there was a span of 7 bases. CDR1 is ENHRY, CDR2 SYGVKD, per germline. DNA for the CDR3: TGTGCCATCAGTGAGGATCTCTACTATGGCTACACCTTC. It translates to CAISEDLYYGYTF.